This T cell receptor beta chain is drawn from a study of cytomegalovirus exposure and HLA in healthy donors. This clone was counted a few times. After removal of 4 bases from V and 7 bases from J, the junction contained 3 bases not matched to a gene. The CDR3 length is 13 residues. From germline, CDR1 is KGHSH and CDR2 LQKENI. Generated by immunoSEQ multiplex PCR, the TCRdb table keeps only in-frame clones and is missing some. The profile covers approximately 160,000 clones, with roughly nine tenths appearing a single time and roughly 5.7% taken by the ten largest. The sequencing input was PBMCs. V gene TRBV18 combines with J gene TRBJ2-2; 7 bases align to TRBD2. The source is a young woman in good health and CMV-seronegative. CDR3 in DNA: TGTGCCAGCTCACGAACTAGCGACGGGGAGCTGTTTTTT. This translates into CASSRTSDGELFF.